This TCR beta chain is drawn from a study of cytotoxic CD8 clonotypes in ibrutinib-treated CLL. On the study more broadly: Averaging across samples gave about 230,000 productive templates and tens of thousands of productive rearrangements.

Study observations and caveats: Pretreatment clonality was elevated relative to age-matched healthy donors and paralleled circulating CD8+ T-cell counts. Sustained-remission patients were sampled at different times than progressing patients were.

CDR3 length equals 14 residues. Trimming took 7 bases from V and 3 from J; bases not matched to a gene: 9. Per the germline V gene, CDR1 is SGHDT and CDR2 is YYEEEE. Deep sequencing aimed at 1 in 200,000 to 1 in 1 million T cells' resolution. The repertoire was sequenced with immunoSEQ multiplex PCR; TCRdb's copy has only in-frame clones and lacks some. The repertoire holds around 14,000 clones, with 50% to 55% as singletons. Comments on this clone: Its matching antigen is unknown.

The source is a human donor with chronic lymphocytic leukemia. The J gene is TRBJ1-2, the V gene TRBV5-6, with TRBD1 identical over 7 bases. Source: PBMCs, taken at an approximately 22-month disease-progression time point, from a patient treated with ibrutinib. The CDR3, as DNA: TGTGCCAGCTCTAACAGGGGAAGAGACTATGGCTACACCTTC. Its protein product is CASSNRGRDYGYTF.